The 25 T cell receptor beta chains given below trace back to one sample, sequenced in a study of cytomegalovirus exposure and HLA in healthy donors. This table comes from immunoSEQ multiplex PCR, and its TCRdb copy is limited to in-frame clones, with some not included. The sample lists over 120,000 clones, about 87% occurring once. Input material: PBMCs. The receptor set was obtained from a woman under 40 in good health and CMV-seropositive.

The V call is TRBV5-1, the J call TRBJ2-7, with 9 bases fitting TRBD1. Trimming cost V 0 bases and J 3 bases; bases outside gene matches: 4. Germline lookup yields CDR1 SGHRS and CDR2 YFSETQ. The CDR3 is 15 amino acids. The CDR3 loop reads CASSLGQGVFYEQYF. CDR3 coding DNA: TGCGCCAGCAGCTTGGGACAGGGGGTTTTCTACGAGCAGTACTTC. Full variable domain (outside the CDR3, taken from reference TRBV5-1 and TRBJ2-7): KAGVTQTPRYLIKTRGQQVTLSCSPISGHRSVSWYQQTPGQGLQFLFEYFSETQRNKGNFPGRFSGRQFSNSRSEMNVSTLELGDSALYLCASSLGQGVFYEQYFGPGTRLTVT.

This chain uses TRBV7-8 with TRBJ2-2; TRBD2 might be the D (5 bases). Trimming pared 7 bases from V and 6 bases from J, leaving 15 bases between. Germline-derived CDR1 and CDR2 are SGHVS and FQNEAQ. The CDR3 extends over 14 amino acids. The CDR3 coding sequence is TGTGCCAGCACTCGACCCGTGGGAGCCGGGGAGCTGTTTTTT. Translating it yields CASTRPVGAGELFF. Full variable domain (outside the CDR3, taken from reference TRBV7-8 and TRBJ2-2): GAGVSQSPRYKVAKRGQDVALRCDPISGHVSLFWYQQALGQGPEFLTYFQNEAQLDKSGLPSDRFFAERPEGSVSTLKIQRTQQEDSAVYLCASTRPVGAGELFFGEGSRLTVL.

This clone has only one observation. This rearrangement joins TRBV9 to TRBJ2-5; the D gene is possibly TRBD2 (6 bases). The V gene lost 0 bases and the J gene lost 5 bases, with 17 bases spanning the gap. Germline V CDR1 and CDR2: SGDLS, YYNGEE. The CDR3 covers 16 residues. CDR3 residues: CASSVGGEALWETQYF. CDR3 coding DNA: TGTGCCAGCAGCGTAGGTGGGGAGGCTCTCTGGGAGACCCAGTACTTC.

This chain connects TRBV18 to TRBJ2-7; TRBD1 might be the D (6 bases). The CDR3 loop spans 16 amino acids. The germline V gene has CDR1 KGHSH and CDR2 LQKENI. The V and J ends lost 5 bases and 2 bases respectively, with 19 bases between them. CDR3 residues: CASSTLVGTPAYEQYF. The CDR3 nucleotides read TGTGCCAGCTCAACCCTGGTCGGGACACCAGCCTACGAGCAGTACTTC.

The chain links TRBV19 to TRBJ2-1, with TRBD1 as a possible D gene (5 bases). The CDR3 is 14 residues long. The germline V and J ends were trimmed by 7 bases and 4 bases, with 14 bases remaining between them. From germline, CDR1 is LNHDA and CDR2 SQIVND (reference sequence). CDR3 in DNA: TGTGCCAGTAAGGTCAGGGCTTTTTACAATGAGCAGTTCTTC. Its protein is CASKVRAFYNEQFF.

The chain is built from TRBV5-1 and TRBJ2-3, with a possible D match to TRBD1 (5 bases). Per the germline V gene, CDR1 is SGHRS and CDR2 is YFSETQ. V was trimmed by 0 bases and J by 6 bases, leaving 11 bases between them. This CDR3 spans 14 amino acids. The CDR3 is CASSLGQGLDTQYF. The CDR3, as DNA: TGCGCCAGCAGCTTGGGTCAGGGTCTGGATACGCAGTATTTT.

The CDR3 nucleotides are TGTGCCAGCAGCTCTTCTTTAGGACACGAGACCCAGTACTTC. Amino acid sequence: CASSSSLGHETQYF. The rearrangement joins TRBV7-7 to TRBJ2-5; D might be TRBD1 (5 bases). This CDR3 spans 14 amino acids. Germline V gene data show CDR1 as SSHAT and CDR2 as FNYEAQ (reference sequence). V was shortened by 4 bases and J by 5 bases, with 14 bases between the two germline ends.

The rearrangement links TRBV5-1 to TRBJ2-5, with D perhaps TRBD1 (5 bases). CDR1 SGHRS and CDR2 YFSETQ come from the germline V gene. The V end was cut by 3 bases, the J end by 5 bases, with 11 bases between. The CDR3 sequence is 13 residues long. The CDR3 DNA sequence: TGCGCCAGCAGCTCTCAAGGGGTGGAGACCCAGTACTTC. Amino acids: CASSSQGVETQYF.

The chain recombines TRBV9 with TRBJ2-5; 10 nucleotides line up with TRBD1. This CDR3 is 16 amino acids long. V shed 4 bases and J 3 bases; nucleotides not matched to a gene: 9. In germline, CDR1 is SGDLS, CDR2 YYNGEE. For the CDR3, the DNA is TGTGCCAGCAGCCCCTATCTAGGGACAGGGGAAGAGACCCAGTACTTC. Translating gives CASSPYLGTGEETQYF.

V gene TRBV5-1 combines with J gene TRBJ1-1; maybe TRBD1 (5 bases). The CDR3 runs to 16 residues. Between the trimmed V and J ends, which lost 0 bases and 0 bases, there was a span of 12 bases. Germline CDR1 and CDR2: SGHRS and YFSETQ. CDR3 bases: TGCGCCAGCAGCTTGGAGGTATCAGGGTTGAACACTGAAGCTTTCTTT. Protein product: CASSLEVSGLNTEAFF.

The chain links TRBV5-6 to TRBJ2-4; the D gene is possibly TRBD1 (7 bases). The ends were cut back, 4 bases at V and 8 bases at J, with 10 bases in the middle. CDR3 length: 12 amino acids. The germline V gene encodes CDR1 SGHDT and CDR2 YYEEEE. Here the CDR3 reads CASSQGGHIQYF. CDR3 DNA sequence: TGTGCCAGCAGCCAGGGGGGTCACATTCAGTACTTC.

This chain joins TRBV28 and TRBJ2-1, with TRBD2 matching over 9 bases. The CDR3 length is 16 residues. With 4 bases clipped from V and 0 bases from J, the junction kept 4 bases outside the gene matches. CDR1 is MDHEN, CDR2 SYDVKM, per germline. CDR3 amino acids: CASSSLAGISYNEQFF. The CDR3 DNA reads TGTGCCAGCAGTTCCCTAGCGGGGATCTCCTACAATGAGCAGTTCTTC.

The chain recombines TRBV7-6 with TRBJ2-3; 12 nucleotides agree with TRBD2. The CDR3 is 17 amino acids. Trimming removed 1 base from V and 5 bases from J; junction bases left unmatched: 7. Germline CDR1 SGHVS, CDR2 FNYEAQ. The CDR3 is CASSLGASGGAKDTQYF. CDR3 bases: TGTGCCAGCAGCTTAGGCGCTAGCGGGGGGGCGAAAGATACGCAGTATTTT.

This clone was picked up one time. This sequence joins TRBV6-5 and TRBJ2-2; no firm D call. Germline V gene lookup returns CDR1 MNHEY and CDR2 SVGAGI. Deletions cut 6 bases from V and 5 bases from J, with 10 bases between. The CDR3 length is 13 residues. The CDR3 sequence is CASSASGTGELFF. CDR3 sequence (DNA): TGTGCCAGCAGCGCCTCCGGGACCGGGGAGCTGTTTTTT.

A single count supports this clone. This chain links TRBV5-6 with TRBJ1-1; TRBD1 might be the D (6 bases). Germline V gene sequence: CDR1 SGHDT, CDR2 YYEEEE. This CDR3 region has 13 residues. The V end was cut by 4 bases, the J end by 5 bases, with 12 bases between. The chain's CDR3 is CASSRGGRTEAFF. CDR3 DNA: TGTGCCAGCAGCCGAGGGGGTAGGACTGAAGCTTTCTTT.

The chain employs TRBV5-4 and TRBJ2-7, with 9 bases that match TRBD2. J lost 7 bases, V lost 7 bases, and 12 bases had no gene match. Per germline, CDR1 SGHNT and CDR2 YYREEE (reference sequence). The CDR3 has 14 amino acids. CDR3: CASSRGSGSGEQYF. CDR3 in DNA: TGTGCCAGCTCCCGGGGTAGCGGGAGCGGGGAGCAGTACTTC.

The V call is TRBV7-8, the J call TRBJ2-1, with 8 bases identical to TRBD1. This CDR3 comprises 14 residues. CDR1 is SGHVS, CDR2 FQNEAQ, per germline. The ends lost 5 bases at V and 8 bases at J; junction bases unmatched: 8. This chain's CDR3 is CASSHDRGGDEQFF. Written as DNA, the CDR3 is TGTGCCAGCAGCCACGACAGGGGCGGGGATGAGCAGTTCTTC.

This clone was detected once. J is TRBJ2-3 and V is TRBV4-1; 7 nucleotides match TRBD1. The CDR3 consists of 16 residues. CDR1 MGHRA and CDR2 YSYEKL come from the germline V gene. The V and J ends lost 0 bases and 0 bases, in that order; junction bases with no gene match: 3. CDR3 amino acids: CASSQDQQGSTDTQYF. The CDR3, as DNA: TGCGCCAGCAGCCAAGATCAACAGGGGAGCACAGATACGCAGTATTTT.

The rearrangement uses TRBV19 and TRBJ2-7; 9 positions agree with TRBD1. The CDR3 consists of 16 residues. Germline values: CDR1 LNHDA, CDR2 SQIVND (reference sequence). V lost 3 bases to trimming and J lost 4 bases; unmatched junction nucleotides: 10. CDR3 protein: CASSILRDRVGYEQYF. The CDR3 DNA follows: TGTGCCAGTAGTATTCTTAGGGACAGGGTGGGGTACGAGCAGTACTTC.

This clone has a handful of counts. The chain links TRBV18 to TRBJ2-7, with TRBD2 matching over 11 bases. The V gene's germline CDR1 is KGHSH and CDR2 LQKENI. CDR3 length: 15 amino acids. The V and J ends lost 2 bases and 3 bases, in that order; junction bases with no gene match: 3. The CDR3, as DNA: TGTGCCAGCTCACCAACTAGCGGGAGAAACTACGAGCAGTACTTC. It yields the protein CASSPTSGRNYEQYF.

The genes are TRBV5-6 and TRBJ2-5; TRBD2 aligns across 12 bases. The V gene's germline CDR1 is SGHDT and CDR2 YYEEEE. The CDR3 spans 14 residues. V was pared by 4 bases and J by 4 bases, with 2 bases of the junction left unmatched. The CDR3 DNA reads TGTGCCAGCAGCCTGACTAGCGGGAGAGAGACCCAGTACTTC. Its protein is CASSLTSGRETQYF.

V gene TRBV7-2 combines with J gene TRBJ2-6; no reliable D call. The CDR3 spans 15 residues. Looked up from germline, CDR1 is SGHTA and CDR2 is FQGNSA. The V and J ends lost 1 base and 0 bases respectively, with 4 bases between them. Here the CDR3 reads CASSLDSSGANVLTF. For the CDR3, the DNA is TGTGCCAGCAGCTTAGACTCCTCTGGGGCCAACGTCCTGACTTTC.

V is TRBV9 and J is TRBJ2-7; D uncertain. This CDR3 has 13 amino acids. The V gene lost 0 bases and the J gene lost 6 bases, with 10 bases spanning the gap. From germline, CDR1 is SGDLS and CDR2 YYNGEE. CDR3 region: CASSVDQNTEQYF. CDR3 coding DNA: TGTGCCAGCAGCGTAGACCAGAATACCGAGCAGTACTTC.

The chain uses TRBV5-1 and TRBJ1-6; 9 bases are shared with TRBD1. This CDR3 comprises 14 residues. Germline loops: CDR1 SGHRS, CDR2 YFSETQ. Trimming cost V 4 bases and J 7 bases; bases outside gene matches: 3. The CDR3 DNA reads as TGCGCCAGCAGCCCACAGGGGGCGAATTCACCCCTCCACTTT. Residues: CASSPQGANSPLHF. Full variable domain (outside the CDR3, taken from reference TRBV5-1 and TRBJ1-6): KAGVTQTPRYLIKTRGQQVTLSCSPISGHRSVSWYQQTPGQGLQFLFEYFSETQRNKGNFPGRFSGRQFSNSRSEMNVSTLELGDSALYLCASSPQGANSPLHFGNGTRLTVT.

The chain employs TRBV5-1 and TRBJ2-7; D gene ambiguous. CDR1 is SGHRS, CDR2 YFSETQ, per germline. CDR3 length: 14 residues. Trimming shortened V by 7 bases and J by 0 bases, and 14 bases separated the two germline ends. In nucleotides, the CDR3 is TGCGCCAGCCAGAGCAGCGCTAGCTCCTACGAGCAGTACTTC. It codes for CASQSSASSYEQYF.